Presented here are 14 T cell receptor beta chains from one specimen sequenced in a study of blood T cell repertoires in COVID-19. Sequenced by immunoSEQ multiplex PCR; TCRdb stores in-frame clones only, minus some. In the table there are around 360,000 clones, roughly 87% of which are singletons. The sequenced sample consisted of PBMCs or T cells enriched from blood (not recorded which). These receptors all come from a woman aged 25 to 39 who had recovered from COVID-19.

V and J are TRBV11-2 and TRBJ2-1, with 15 bases aligning to TRBD2. Germline CDR1 is SGHAT and CDR2 is FQNNGV. The CDR3 loop spans 17 amino acids. V gave up 5 bases and J gave up 6 bases; unmatched junction bases: 8. The CDR3 is CASSTRTSGGAVNEQFF. The DNA for the CDR3 is TGTGCCAGCAGCACCCGGACTAGCGGGGGGGCGGTCAATGAGCAGTTCTTC.

Details on this clone: The same CDR3 is also encoded by other DNA sequences in this sample. V is TRBV7-9 and J is TRBJ1-2, with TRBD1 matching over 8 bases. V shed 3 bases and J 3 bases; nucleotides not matched to a gene: 3. Germline loops: CDR1 SEHNR, CDR2 FQNEAQ (reference sequence). This CDR3 is built from 14 residues. CDR3 nucleotide sequence: TGTGCCAGCAGCTTGACAGGGGTCGACTATGGCTACACCTTC. Amino acid sequence: CASSLTGVDYGYTF.

Notes on this clone: This sample includes further DNA sequences coding for the same CDR3. The chain combines TRBV9 with TRBJ2-5, with D unclear. Germline CDR1 is SGDLS and CDR2 is YYNGEE. V dropped 0 bases and J dropped 4 bases, with 4 bases sitting between them. The CDR3 loop spans 12 amino acids. CDR3 amino acids: CASSVGGETQYF. CDR3 in DNA: TGTGCCAGCAGCGTAGGCGGAGAGACCCAGTACTTC.

This chain links TRBV5-1 with TRBJ2-7, with D possibly being TRBD2 (7 bases). Between the trimmed V and J ends, which lost 6 bases and 5 bases, there was a span of 15 bases. Per germline, CDR1 SGHRS and CDR2 YFSETQ. The CDR3 sequence is 13 residues long. In nucleotides, the CDR3 is TGCGCCAGCACCATGGAGGGGGGGGACGAGCAGTACTTC. Amino acids: CASTMEGGDEQYF.

The V and J genes are TRBV4-1 and TRBJ1-1; 11 bases fit TRBD1. Germline assignment: CDR1 MGHRA and CDR2 YSYEKL. V shed 0 bases and J 7 bases; nucleotides not matched to a gene: 10. This CDR3 region has 17 residues. The DNA of the CDR3 is TGCGCCAGCAGCCAAGAGGGAGGACAGGGGGCAAGGCGTGAAGCTTTCTTT. This sequence encodes CASSQEGGQGARREAFF.

V is TRBV7-2 and J is TRBJ2-1, with D perhaps TRBD1 (6 bases). Germline CDR1 is SGHTA and CDR2 is FQGNSA. V lost 4 bases, J lost 10 bases, and 8 bases lay in between. This CDR3 has 11 amino acids. The DNA of the CDR3 is TGTGCCAGCAGCTCCGGGACAGAGCAGTTCTTC. This encodes CASSSGTEQFF.

The CDR3 spells CATSDPRTGTSGRKTTDTQYF. The CDR3 DNA reads as TGTGCCACCAGTGACCCGCGCACCGGGACTAGCGGGAGGAAAACCACAGATACGCAGTATTTT. The gene calls are TRBV24-1 and TRBJ2-3; 15 positions agree with TRBD2. V shed 4 bases and J 2 bases; nucleotides not matched to a gene: 15. This CDR3 has 21 amino acids. CDR1 and CDR2 from the germline V gene are KGHDR and SFDVKD.

V usage is TRBV27 and J usage is TRBJ2-5; 10 bases agree with TRBD1. Trimming took 4 bases from V and 1 from J; bases not matched to a gene: 6. The germline V gene has CDR1 MNHEY and CDR2 SMNVEV (reference sequence). The CDR3 consists of 16 residues. CDR3: CASSSSGDRGQETQYF. The CDR3 nucleotides are TGTGCCAGCAGTTCGTCGGGGGACAGGGGCCAAGAGACCCAGTACTTC.

Remarks on this clone: Other nucleotide sequences from this sample produce the same CDR3. The rearrangement joins TRBV5-1 to TRBJ1-1; D is undetermined. The CDR3 runs to 13 residues. V lost 3 bases, J lost 1 base, and 7 bases lay in between. Germline CDR1 and CDR2: SGHRS and YFSETQ. Written as DNA, the CDR3 is TGCGCCAGCAGCTCAACGGGGAACACTGAAGCTTTCTTT. Translated, it gives CASSSTGNTEAFF.

This chain uses TRBV7-9 with TRBJ2-7; 8 nucleotides match TRBD1. CDR1 and CDR2 (germline): SEHNR, FQNEAQ (reference sequence). The CDR3 consists of 14 residues. J gave up 7 bases and V 6 bases, and 11 bases lay outside the gene matches. The CDR3 DNA reads TGTGCCAGCAGTACCGGGACAGGCCTGGAAGAGCAGTACTTC. It translates to CASSTGTGLEEQYF.

This chain connects TRBV2 to TRBJ1-2; D not certain. The CDR3 extends over 14 amino acids. V was shortened by 6 bases and J by 4 bases, with 15 bases between the two germline ends. The germline V gene encodes CDR1 SNHLY and CDR2 FYNNEI. The CDR3 nucleotides are TGTGCCAGCAGAGTCGCCGGGAACTTCTATGGCTACACCTTC. It yields the protein CASRVAGNFYGYTF.

The gene calls are TRBV28 and TRBJ2-1; TRBD2 might be the D (6 bases). Germline values: CDR1 MDHEN, CDR2 SYDVKM. Trimming removed 5 bases at V and 8 bases at J, with 25 bases between. This CDR3 has 17 residues. The CDR3 nucleotides are TGTGCCAGCAGTCTCGCCACTAGCAGAGCCCCGACGGATGAGCAGTTCTTC. Amino acids: CASSLATSRAPTDEQFF.

The chain is built from TRBV10-1 and TRBJ1-1, with D possibly TRBD1 on 5 matching bases. Trimming took 4 bases from V and 8 from J, leaving 17 bases between them. This CDR3 region has 14 residues. Germline V CDR1 and CDR2: WNHNN, SYGVQD (reference sequence). DNA of the CDR3: TGCGCCAGCAGTGTAATGTTAGGACATTTCGAAGCTTTCTTT. Protein: CASSVMLGHFEAFF.

The rearrangement joins TRBV28 to TRBJ1-4; 9 nucleotides agree with TRBD1. This CDR3 comprises 13 residues. Trimming removed 8 bases from V and 7 bases from J; junction bases left unmatched: 5. Looked up from germline, CDR1 is MDHEN and CDR2 is SYDVKM. The DNA for the CDR3 is TGTGCCAGCCGGACAGGGGTTATTGAAAAACTGTTTTTT. Amino acids: CASRTGVIEKLFF. The variable domain in full, with the rest retrieved from reference TRBV28 and TRBJ1-4, is DVKVTQSSRYLVKRTGEKVFLECVQDMDHENMFWYRQDPGLGLRLIYFSYDVKMKEKGDIPEGYSVSREKKERFSLILESASTNQTSMYLCASRTGVIEKLFFGSGTQLSVL.